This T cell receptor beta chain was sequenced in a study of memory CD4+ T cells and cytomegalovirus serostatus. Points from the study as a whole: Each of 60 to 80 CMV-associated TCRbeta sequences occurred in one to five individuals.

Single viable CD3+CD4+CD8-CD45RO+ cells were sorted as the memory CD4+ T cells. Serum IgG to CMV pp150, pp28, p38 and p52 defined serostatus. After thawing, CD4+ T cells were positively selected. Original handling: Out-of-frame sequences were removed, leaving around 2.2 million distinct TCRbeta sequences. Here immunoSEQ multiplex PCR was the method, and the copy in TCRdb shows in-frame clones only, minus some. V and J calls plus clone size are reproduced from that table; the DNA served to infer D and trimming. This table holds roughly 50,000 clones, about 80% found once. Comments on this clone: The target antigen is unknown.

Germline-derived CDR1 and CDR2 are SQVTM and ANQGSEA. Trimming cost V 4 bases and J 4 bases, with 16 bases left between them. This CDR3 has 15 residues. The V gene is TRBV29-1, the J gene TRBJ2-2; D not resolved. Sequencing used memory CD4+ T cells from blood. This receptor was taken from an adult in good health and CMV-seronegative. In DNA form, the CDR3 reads TGCAGCGTTGTCCGTTTGGATATCGGCACCGGGGAGCTGTTTTTT. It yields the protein CSVVRLDIGTGELFF.